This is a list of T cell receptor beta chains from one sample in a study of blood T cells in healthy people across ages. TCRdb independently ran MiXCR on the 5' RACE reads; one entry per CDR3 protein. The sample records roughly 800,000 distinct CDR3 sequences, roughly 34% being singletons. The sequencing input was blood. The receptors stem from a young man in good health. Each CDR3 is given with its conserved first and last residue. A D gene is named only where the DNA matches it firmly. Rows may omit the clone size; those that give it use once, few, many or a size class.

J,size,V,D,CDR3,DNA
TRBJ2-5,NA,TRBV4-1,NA,CASSPSAGKGETQYF,TGCGCCAGCAGCCCTAGCGCGGGGAAAGGAGAGACCCAGTACTTC
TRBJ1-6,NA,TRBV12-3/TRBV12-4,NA,CASSSHTPNLISPLHF,TGTGCCAGCAGCTCCCATACCCCGAACTTAATTTCACCCCTCCACTTT
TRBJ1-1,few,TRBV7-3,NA,CASSPSGEAEAFF,TGTGCCAGCAGCCCCTCGGGGGAGGCTGAAGCTTTCTTT
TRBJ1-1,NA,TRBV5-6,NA,CASSLRTPEAFF,TGTGCCAGCAGCTTGAGGACCCCTGAAGCTTTCTTT
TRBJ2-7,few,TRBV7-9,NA,CASSLKGGLPYNEQYF,TGTGCCAGCAGCTTAAAGGGGGGGCTTCCCTACAATGAGCAGTACTTC
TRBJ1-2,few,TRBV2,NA,CASEGGLPGPDYGYTF,TGTGCCAGCGAAGGGGGGCTGCCTGGCCCCGACTATGGCTACACCTTC
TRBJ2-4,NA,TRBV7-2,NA,CASSQLAGQVDIQYF,TGTGCCAGCAGCCAATTAGCGGGACAGGTTGACATTCAGTACTTC
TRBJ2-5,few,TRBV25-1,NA,CASSEGDIIETQYF,TGTGCCAGCAGTGAGGGGGACATTATAGAGACCCAGTACTTC
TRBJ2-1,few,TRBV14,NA,CASSQLSRNEQFF,TGTGCCAGCAGCCAGCTGAGTCGGAATGAGCAGTTCTTC
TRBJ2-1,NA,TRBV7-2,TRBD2,CASSDELSGLAISYNEQFF,TGTGCCAGCAGCGATGAGTTGTCGGGACTAGCAATTTCCTACAATGAGCAGTTCTTC
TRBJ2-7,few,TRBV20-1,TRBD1,CSYNRGLHEQYF,TGCAGTTACAACAGGGGGCTGCATGAGCAGTACTTC
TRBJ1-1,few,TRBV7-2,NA,CASSLTVPGEPGRGKNTEAFF,TGTGCCAGCAGCTTAACTGTGCCTGGTGAACCAGGAAGGGGGAAGAACACTGAAGCTTTCTTT
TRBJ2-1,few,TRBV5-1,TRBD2,CASSLASGLTYNEQFF,TGCGCCAGCAGCTTGGCTAGCGGATTAACCTACAATGAGCAGTTCTTC
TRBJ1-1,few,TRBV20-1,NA,CSARTDRYEAFF,TGCAGTGCTAGGACTGACAGGTATGAAGCTTTCTTT
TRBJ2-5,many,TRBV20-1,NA,CSARGIRQFQETQYF,TGCAGTGCTAGAGGCATTAGACAGTTCCAAGAGACCCAGTACTTC
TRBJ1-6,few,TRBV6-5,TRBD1,CASRLTWTGAGNNSPLHF,TGTGCCAGCAGATTAACTTGGACAGGCGCAGGGAATAATTCACCCCTCCACTTT
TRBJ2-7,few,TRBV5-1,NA,CASSLAVGSNEQYF,TGCGCCAGCAGCTTGGCGGTAGGATCCAACGAGCAGTACTTC
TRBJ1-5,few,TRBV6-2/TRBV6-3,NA,CASSYGPRQPQHF,TGTGCCAGCAGTTACGGGCCTCGTCAGCCCCAGCATTTT
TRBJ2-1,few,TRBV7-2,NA,CASSPSRPYNEQFF,TGTGCCAGCAGCCCTTCGCGGCCCTACAATGAGCAGTTCTTC
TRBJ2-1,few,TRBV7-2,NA,CASSYPGTSNEQFF,TGTGCCAGCAGCTATCCCGGGACTTCAAATGAGCAGTTCTTC
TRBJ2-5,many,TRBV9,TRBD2,CASSVDLAGGAAQYF,TGTGCCAGCAGCGTAGACCTAGCGGGGGGTGCGGCCCAGTACTTC
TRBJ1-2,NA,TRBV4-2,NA,CASSNEGTNGYTF,TGTGCCAGCAGCAACGAGGGAACTAATGGCTACACCTTC
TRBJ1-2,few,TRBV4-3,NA,CASSQGFDSAYYGYTF,TGCGCCAGCAGCCAAGGTTTCGACAGCGCCTACTATGGCTACACCTTC
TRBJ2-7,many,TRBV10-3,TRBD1,CAIRDRFSYEQYF,TGTGCCATCAGGGACAGGTTTTCCTACGAGCAGTACTTC
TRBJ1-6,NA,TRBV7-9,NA,CASSSWAKTNSPLHF,TGTGCCAGCAGCTCCTGGGCGAAAACGAATTCACCCCTCCACTTT
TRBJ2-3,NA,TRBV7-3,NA,CASSVTRTDTQYF,TGTGCCAGCAGCGTTACTAGAACAGATACGCAGTATTTT
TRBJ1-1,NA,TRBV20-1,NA,CSAPRDSGTEAFF,TGCAGTGCTCCCCGGGACTCTGGGACTGAAGCTTTCTTT
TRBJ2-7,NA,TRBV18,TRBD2,CASSPPGRQIAYEQYF,TGTGCCAGCTCACCACCCGGGAGGCAAATCGCCTACGAGCAGTACTTC
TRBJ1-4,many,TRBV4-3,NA,CASSQSGQGLNEKLFF,TGCGCCAGCAGCCAAAGTGGTCAAGGGCTGAATGAAAAACTGTTTTTT
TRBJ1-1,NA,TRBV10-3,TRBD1,CATYRGANTEAFF,TGTGCCACCTACAGGGGAGCGAACACTGAAGCTTTCTTT
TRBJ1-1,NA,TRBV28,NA,CASTPWGNTEAFF,TGTGCCAGCACCCCCTGGGGGAACACTGAAGCTTTCTTT
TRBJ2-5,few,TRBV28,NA,CASSFVSIEGTQYF,TGTGCCAGCAGTTTCGTGTCAATCGAAGGGACCCAGTACTTC
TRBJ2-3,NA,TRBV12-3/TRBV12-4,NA,CASTWDFGTQYF,TGTGCCAGCACTTGGGACTTTGGTACGCAGTATTTT
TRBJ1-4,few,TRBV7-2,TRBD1,CASSSDYRGPEEKLFF,TGTGCCAGCAGCTCGGATTACAGGGGGCCAGAAGAAAAACTGTTTTTT
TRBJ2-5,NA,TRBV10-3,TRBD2,CAISLAGREAQYF,TGTGCCATCTCACTAGCGGGTAGGGAGGCCCAGTACTTC
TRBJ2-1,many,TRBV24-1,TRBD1,CATSDLGEIGQGKRNEQFF,TGTGCCACCAGTGATTTGGGGGAAATCGGACAGGGGAAGCGTAATGAGCAGTTCTTC
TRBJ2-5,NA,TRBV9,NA,CASSARTAGKAQTQYF,TGTGCCAGCAGCGCCAGGACGGCGGGGAAAGCGCAGACCCAGTACTTC
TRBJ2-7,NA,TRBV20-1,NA,CSAREFRGSATNEQYF,TGCAGTGCTAGAGAGTTCCGCGGGTCCGCTACTAATGAGCAGTACTTC
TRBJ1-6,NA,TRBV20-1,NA,CSARPRDHSPLHF,TGCAGTGCTAGGCCTAGGGACCATTCACCCCTCCACTTT